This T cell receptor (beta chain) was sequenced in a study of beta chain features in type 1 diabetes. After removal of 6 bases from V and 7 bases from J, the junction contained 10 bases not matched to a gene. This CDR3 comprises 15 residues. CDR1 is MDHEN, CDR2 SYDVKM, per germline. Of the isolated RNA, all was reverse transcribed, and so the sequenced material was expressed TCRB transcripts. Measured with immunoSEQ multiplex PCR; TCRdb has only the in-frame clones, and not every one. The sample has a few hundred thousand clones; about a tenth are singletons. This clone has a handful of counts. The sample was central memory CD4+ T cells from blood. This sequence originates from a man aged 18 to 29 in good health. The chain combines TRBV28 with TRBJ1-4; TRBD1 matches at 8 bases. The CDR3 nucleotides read TGTGCCAGCAGGACCTACAGGGGGGGACTTGAAAAACTGTTTTTT. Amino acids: CASRTYRGGLEKLFF.